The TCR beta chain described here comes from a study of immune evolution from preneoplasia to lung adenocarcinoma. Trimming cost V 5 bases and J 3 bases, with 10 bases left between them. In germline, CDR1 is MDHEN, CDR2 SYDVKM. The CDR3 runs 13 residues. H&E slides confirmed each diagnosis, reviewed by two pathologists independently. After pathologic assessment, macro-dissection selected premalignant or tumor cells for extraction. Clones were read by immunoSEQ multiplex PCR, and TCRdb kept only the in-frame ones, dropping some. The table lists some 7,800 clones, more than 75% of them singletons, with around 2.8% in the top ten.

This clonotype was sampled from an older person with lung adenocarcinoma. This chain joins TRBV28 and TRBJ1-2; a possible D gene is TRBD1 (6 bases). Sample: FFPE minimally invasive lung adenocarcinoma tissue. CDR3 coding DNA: TGTGCCAGCAGTACCCAGGGGTACTATGGCTACACCTTC. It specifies CASSTQGYYGYTF.